A selection of T cell receptor beta chains follows, all from one sample in a study of T cell responses to AZD1222 COVID-19 vaccine. Repertoires were generated with immunoSEQ multiplex PCR, while TCRdb's copy carries only in-frame clones and drops some. The table has some 120,000 clones, more than 85% seen once. Source: peripheral blood, taken 28 days after the second AZD1222 dose. These TCRs come from an adult who received the AZD1222 COVID-19 vaccine. Each CDR3 is given without its conserved first and last residue. The D gene is left open where the match is weak.

TRBJ1-5	-	TRBV7-2	ASATDSGQPQH
TRBJ1-2	-	TRBV27	ASSLDREYGYT
TRBJ1-6	-	TRBV21-1	ASSKARNNSPLH
TRBJ1-4	TRBD1	TRBV7-7	ASSLDGTANEKLF
TRBJ1-3	-	TRBV3-1/TRBV3-2	ASSQGSSGNTIY
TRBJ2-3	-	TRBV15	ATSRDPRGTDTQY
TRBJ1-6	-	TRBV28	ASSSLVGQYNSPLH
TRBJ1-2	TRBD1	TRBV5-5	ASSFRDRVNGYT
TRBJ2-5	-	TRBV11-3	ASSFAPHETQY
TRBJ1-2	-	TRBV4-2	ASSQAGLGYGYT
TRBJ1-4	-	TRBV6-5	ASGWNPEEKLF
TRBJ2-3	TRBD2	TRBV7-9	ASSLAPGTSRADTQY
TRBJ2-7	TRBD2	TRBV11-2	ASSRERGGYEQY
TRBJ1-1	TRBD1	TRBV6-1	ASSEPPTGAEAF
TRBJ2-1	-	TRBV6-5	ASSLDSRANNEQF
TRBJ2-3	-	TRBV14	ASSSRIARTDTQY
TRBJ1-5	-	TRBV19	ASSIRDSNQPQH
TRBJ1-1	-	TRBV3-1/TRBV3-2	ASSQPTGSTEAF
TRBJ2-1	TRBD1	TRBV18	ASSPDRAYNEQF
TRBJ1-4	-	TRBV4-2	ASSPRGRINEKLF
TRBJ1-5	-	TRBV9	ASSPGDGDYQPQH
TRBJ2-7	TRBD2	TRBV7-7	ASSLGRSGGSYEQY
TRBJ2-3	TRBD1	TRBV3-1/TRBV3-2	ASSQRGQGGDTQY
TRBJ2-7	TRBD2	TRBV4-1	ASSQGLAGTYEQY
TRBJ1-4	-	TRBV4-1	ASSQDWDPGNEKLF
TRBJ2-3	TRBD1	TRBV5-1	ASSSLPGTGTDTQY
TRBJ1-2	TRBD1	TRBV5-4	ASSLGDRRFHGYT
TRBJ1-1	-	TRBV30	AWSFPGAGTEAF
TRBJ1-5	-	TRBV28	ASRPPGPENQPQH
TRBJ1-5	-	TRBV3-1/TRBV3-2	ASSQGASRNQQPQH
TRBJ2-5	TRBD1	TRBV7-6	ASSLGLGGRETQY
TRBJ2-1	TRBD2	TRBV9	ASSVNSGAIYNEQF
TRBJ1-3	-	TRBV7-2	ASRVGSGNTIY
TRBJ2-7	TRBD2	TRBV7-9	ASSFSPGERGNEQY
TRBJ2-5	-	TRBV5-4	ASSSGTKETQY
TRBJ2-1	-	TRBV6-5	ASRLHNEQF
TRBJ1-1	TRBD1	TRBV9	ASSGQGALDGNTEAF
TRBJ1-2	-	TRBV11-2	ASSSRNYGYT
TRBJ1-1	-	TRBV30	AWINPGRKTEAF
TRBJ1-1	TRBD1	TRBV10-3	AIKSVPGQGSNTEAF
TRBJ2-7	-	TRBV27	ASSLSINGNSYEQY
TRBJ2-7	TRBD2	TRBV27	ASSLSTLRRGVVEQY
TRBJ1-1	-	TRBV19	ASRPKPGTRNTEAF
TRBJ1-1	-	TRBV3-1/TRBV3-2	ASSQGHRNTEAF
TRBJ1-5	-	TRBV4-3	ASSQDRSDYNQPQH
TRBJ2-2	TRBD1	TRBV5-1	ASRTGFITGELF